The 29 T cell receptor beta chains listed next were all sequenced from one sample in a study of identifying expanded T cells in peripheral blood. Libraries were prepared by immunoSEQ multiplex PCR; TCRdb keeps only in-frame clonotypes and omits some of them. The table has around 66,000 clones, about 87% seen once; the top ten hold 4.7%. Sequencing was performed on blood. The receptor set was obtained from a person aged 18 to 75 in good health.

V usage is TRBV29-1 and J usage is TRBJ1-2; the match to TRBD1 covers 7 bases. This CDR3 region has 15 residues. Germline loops: CDR1 SQVTM, CDR2 ANQGSEA. Trimming cost V 4 bases and J 4 bases; bases outside gene matches: 12. This CDR3 reads CSVVLTGLALYGYTF. The CDR3, as DNA: TGCAGCGTTGTACTGACAGGGCTAGCACTCTATGGCTACACCTTC.

The chain employs TRBV27 and TRBJ1-6; 8 nucleotides match TRBD1. Germline assignment: CDR1 MNHEY and CDR2 SMNVEV (reference sequence). V lost 5 bases, J lost 5 bases, and 8 bases stayed unmatched. CDR3 length: 16 amino acids. In DNA, the CDR3 is TGTGCCAGCAGTACCCATCCGACAGGGGATAATTCACCCCTCCACTTT. It is translated as CASSTHPTGDNSPLHF.

The sample holds a few counts of this clone. The CDR3 here is CASSGGGSGANVLTF. CDR3 coding DNA: TGTGCCAGCAGTGGGGGCGGATCTGGGGCCAACGTCCTGACTTTC. The chain recombines TRBV6-1 with TRBJ2-6, with D perhaps matching TRBD1 (5 bases). The CDR3 length is 15 residues. Germline V CDR1 and CDR2: MNHNS, SASEGT. V was cut by 4 bases and J by 1 base, with 8 bases left in between.

This clone showed up just once. The chain is built from TRBV4-2 and TRBJ1-2, with D unclear. There are 15 residues in the CDR3. V was shortened by 0 bases and J by 4 bases, with 12 bases between the two germline ends. Germline V gives CDR1 LGHNA, CDR2 YNFKEQ. The DNA for the CDR3 is TGTGCCAGCAGCCAAGAGTTTACGAACCCCTATGGCTACACCTTC. Translating it yields CASSQEFTNPYGYTF.

The genes are TRBV5-4 and TRBJ1-1, with 9 bases fitting TRBD1. Germline V gene sequence: CDR1 SGHNT, CDR2 YYREEE (reference sequence). CDR3 length equals 15 residues. J lost 7 bases, V lost 1 base, and 8 bases had no gene match. The CDR3 reads CASSLTGQGKREAFF. CDR3 DNA: TGTGCCAGCAGCTTGACTGGACAGGGGAAACGTGAAGCTTTCTTT. Drawing the rest from reference TRBV5-4 and TRBJ1-1, the complete variable domain is ETGVTQSPTHLIKTRGQQVTLRCSSQSGHNTVSWYQQALGQGPQFIFQYYREEENGRGNFPPRFSGLQFPNYSSELNVNALELDDSALYLCASSLTGQGKREAFFGQGTRLTVV.

This chain joins TRBV30 and TRBJ2-5; 11 positions match TRBD2. The CDR3 length is 14 residues. The germline V gene encodes CDR1 GTSNPN and CDR2 SVGIG (reference sequence). The V gene end was trimmed by 2 bases and the J gene end by 2 bases; junction bases not matched to a gene: 1. Written as DNA, the CDR3 is TGTGCCTGGAGTTCTAGCGGGGGGCAAGAGACCCAGTACTTC. Its protein product is CAWSSSGGQETQYF.

The chain carries TRBV11-3 and TRBJ2-5; 9 positions match TRBD1. Germline CDR1 SGHNT, CDR2 YENEEA. The junction had 2 bases not matched to a gene; V was cut back by 5 bases and J by 4 bases. The CDR3 extends over 13 amino acids. CDR3 in amino acids: CASSPDRGETQYF. In nucleotides, the CDR3 is TGTGCCAGCAGCCCGGACAGGGGAGAGACCCAGTACTTC.

This sequence joins TRBV7-3 and TRBJ2-5; possible D gene TRBD2, 6 bases. Trimming took off 6 bases at V and 5 bases at J, with 16 bases between the two ends. Per the germline V gene, CDR1 is SGHTA and CDR2 is FQGTGA. The CDR3 extends over 14 amino acids. As DNA, the CDR3 is TGTGCCAGCAGTATAAGGCGGGGCGGGGAGACCCAGTACTTC. Its translation is CASSIRRGGETQYF.

The rearrangement links TRBV10-3 to TRBJ1-3, with TRBD1 matching over 8 bases. CDR1 is ENHRY and CDR2 is SYGVKD in the germline V gene. This CDR3 has 15 amino acids. J lost 0 bases, V lost 6 bases, and 4 bases had no gene match. The CDR3 spells CAISAGGDSGNTIYF. For the CDR3, the DNA is TGTGCCATCAGCGCAGGGGGCGACTCTGGAAACACCATATATTTT.

CDR3: CASSFQGPLELDKNIQYF. The CDR3 coding sequence is TGTGCCAGCAGCTTCCAAGGGCCCCTGGAGCTAGACAAAAACATTCAGTACTTC. The chain employs TRBV7-9 and TRBJ2-4, with D unresolved. CDR3 length: 18 amino acids. Per the germline V gene, CDR1 is SEHNR and CDR2 is FQNEAQ (reference sequence). Trimming shortened V by 3 bases and J by 3 bases, and 21 bases separated the two germline ends.

J is TRBJ1-1 and V is TRBV6-1; D remains ambiguous. Between the trimmed V and J ends, which lost 4 bases and 7 bases, there was a span of 19 bases. Germline V gene data show CDR1 as MNHNS and CDR2 as SASEGT. This CDR3 has 15 residues. The CDR3 loop is CASSATPQYSFEAFF. The CDR3 coding sequence is TGTGCCAGCAGTGCTACCCCCCAGTACAGTTTTGAAGCTTTCTTT.

The chain is built from TRBV4-2 and TRBJ2-5; 11 nucleotides align to TRBD2. TRBJ2-7 explains the end of the DNA better; the J call may be wrong. The CDR3 extends over 16 amino acids. CDR1 is LGHNA, CDR2 YNFKEQ, per germline. The CDR3 sequence: CASSQAPTSGDYEQYF. CDR3 DNA sequence: TGTGCCAGCAGCCAAGCCCCGACTAGCGGGGACTACGAGCAGTACTTC.

The V and J genes are TRBV18 and TRBJ1-5; a possible D gene is TRBD1 (5 bases). Germline values: CDR1 KGHSH, CDR2 LQKENI. The CDR3 totals 14 residues. The ends were cut back, 2 bases at V and 4 bases at J, with 9 bases in the middle. CDR3 in DNA: TGTGCCAGCTCACCAGGGGGGGGGAATCAGCCCCAGCATTTT. It specifies CASSPGGGNQPQHF.

The chain combines TRBV15 with TRBJ1-5; 9 positions agree with TRBD1. The J segment lost 8 bases and the V segment lost 3 bases, leaving 11 bases of the junction unmatched. Germline CDR1 LNHNV, CDR2 YYDKDF (reference sequence). This CDR3 has 16 amino acids. The CDR3 DNA sequence: TGTGCCACCAGCAGGGGACTCTCGGACAGGGGAAAGCCCCAGCATTTT. Its translation is CATSRGLSDRGKPQHF.

CDR3 loop: CASSTGQIETQYF. In DNA, the CDR3 is TGCGCCAGCAGCACGGGACAGATAGAGACCCAGTACTTC. The chain uses TRBV5-1 and TRBJ2-5; TRBD1 aligns across 7 bases. With V trimmed by 4 bases and J by 4 bases, 4 bases remained unmatched. Germline V CDR1 and CDR2: SGHRS, YFSETQ. The CDR3 loop spans 13 amino acids.

J is TRBJ2-1 and V is TRBV21-1; TRBD2, the table's D call, was not compared with the DNA. TRBV21-1 is a known pseudogene. CDR3 size: 16 residues. The CDR3 reads CASSTRLAGGPGEQFF. The CDR3 nucleotides read TGTGCCAGCAGCACTCGACTAGCGGGAGGGCCTGGTGAGCAGTTCTTC.

The rearrangement links TRBV7-8 to TRBJ2-1; 8 bases align to TRBD1. J lost 8 bases, V lost 5 bases, and 11 bases had no gene match. CDR3 length: 15 amino acids. Per germline, CDR1 SGHVS and CDR2 FQNEAQ. The CDR3 DNA reads TGTGCCAGCAGCCTCGGGCAGGGGGCAGCGGATGAGCAGTTCTTC. Protein: CASSLGQGAADEQFF.

The rearrangement links TRBV7-2 to TRBJ1-4, with D perhaps TRBD1 (6 bases). This CDR3 has 15 amino acids. Trimming pared 1 base from V and 5 bases from J, leaving 11 bases between. Looked up from germline, CDR1 is SGHTA and CDR2 is FQGNSA. CDR3 sequence reads: CASSLVSGGNEKLFF. The CDR3 DNA reads as TGTGCCAGCAGCTTAGTTTCCGGGGGCAATGAAAAACTGTTTTTT.

The genes are TRBV27 and TRBJ2-1; 10 nucleotides match TRBD2. Germline values: CDR1 MNHEY, CDR2 SMNVEV (reference sequence). The CDR3 is made up of 14 amino acids. Trimming cost V 5 bases and J 7 bases; bases outside gene matches: 5. CDR3 amino acids: CASSRAGGRNEQFF. CDR3 nucleotide sequence: TGTGCCAGCAGTCGAGCGGGGGGGCGGAATGAGCAGTTCTTC.

The chain combines TRBV19 with TRBJ1-2; a weak D match, TRBD1 (6 bases). The CDR3 runs to 15 residues. V lost 4 bases to trimming and J lost 0 bases, with 12 bases between them. Germline values: CDR1 LNHDA, CDR2 SQIVND (reference sequence). For the CDR3, the DNA is TGTGCCAGTAGTACCTCCAGGGGAACTAACTATGGCTACACCTTC. Translated, it gives CASSTSRGTNYGYTF.

The rearrangement uses TRBV30 and TRBJ1-5; D is perhaps TRBD1 (6 bases). The germline gives CDR1 GTSNPN, CDR2 SVGIG (reference sequence). Between the trimmed V and J ends, which lost 2 bases and 6 bases, there was a span of 17 bases. This CDR3 spans 15 amino acids. The DNA of the CDR3 is TGTGCCTGGAGTTCCGGGACACTGGGGGGTCAGCCCCAGCATTTT. Its protein product is CAWSSGTLGGQPQHF. Combining the CDR3 with reference TRBV30 and TRBJ1-5 gives the whole variable domain SQTIHQWPATLVQPVGSPLSLECTVEGTSNPNLYWYRQAAGRGLQLLFYSVGIGQISSEVPQNLSASRPQDRQFILSSKKLLLSDSGFYLCAWSSGTLGGQPQHFGDGTRLSIL.

The chain has TRBV4-1 and TRBJ1-1; D possibly corresponds to TRBD1 (5 bases). This CDR3 spans 14 amino acids. Germline values: CDR1 MGHRA, CDR2 YSYEKL. V was pared by 3 bases and J by 5 bases, with 13 bases between. The CDR3 coding sequence is TGCGCCAGCAGCCAGTTTGGGGGTGGGACTGAAGCTTTCTTT. This codes for CASSQFGGGTEAFF.

The CDR3 bases are TGTGCCAGCAGCGTAGTTAGGGAAGGGAGCACTGAAGCTTTCTTT. Translated, it gives CASSVVREGSTEAFF. The chain uses TRBV9 and TRBJ1-1, with D hard to call. The germline V gene has CDR1 SGDLS and CDR2 YYNGEE. This CDR3 comprises 15 residues. V was cut by 0 bases and J by 4 bases, with 13 bases left in between.

V gene TRBV15 combines with J gene TRBJ2-3; 9 nucleotides align to TRBD2. The ends lost 3 bases at V and 3 bases at J; junction bases unmatched: 1. Germline CDR1 LNHNV, CDR2 YYDKDF (reference sequence). This CDR3 has 14 amino acids. The DNA for the CDR3 is TGTGCCACCAGCAGGCGGGAGGGTACAGATACGCAGTATTTT. Protein sequence: CATSRREGTDTQYF.

The chain links TRBV4-2 to TRBJ2-5; D uncertain. Germline V gene lookup returns CDR1 LGHNA and CDR2 YNFKEQ. V was cut by 1 base and J by 4 bases, with 10 bases left in between. The CDR3 has 14 amino acids. CDR3 nucleotides: TGTGCCAGCAGCCAAGCTCTAAGTTCAGAGACCCAGTACTTC. It translates to CASSQALSSETQYF.

The rearrangement joins TRBV18 to TRBJ2-2, with D possibly matching TRBD1 (6 bases). The CDR3 sequence is 15 residues long. The V end lost 6 bases, the J end lost 4 bases, and 15 bases lay between the germline ends. Germline assignment: CDR1 KGHSH and CDR2 LQKENI. The CDR3 DNA reads TGTGCCAGCTCCTTCGAGGGGGTGAGCACCGGGGAGCTGTTTTTT. Amino acids: CASSFEGVSTGELFF.

V usage is TRBV30 and J usage is TRBJ2-5, with D perhaps being TRBD1 or TRBD2 (5 bases each). With 1 base removed from V and 5 bases from J, the gap between germline ends came to 20 bases. The CDR3 extends over 16 amino acids. Germline V lookup: CDR1 GTSNPN, CDR2 SVGIG (reference sequence). The CDR3 DNA follows: TGTGCCTGGAGTGAGCCGGGACCCCTCACTACGGAGACCCAGTACTTC. Its protein product is CAWSEPGPLTTETQYF.

V usage is TRBV5-1 and J usage is TRBJ2-3, with 9 bases aligning to TRBD1. Per germline, CDR1 SGHRS and CDR2 YFSETQ. The junction had 11 bases not matched to a gene; V was cut back by 5 bases and J by 4 bases. CDR3 size: 16 residues. This CDR3 reads CASREWTGVFPDTQYF. CDR3 bases: TGCGCCAGCAGAGAGTGGACAGGGGTCTTCCCAGATACGCAGTATTTT.

This chain uses TRBV9 with TRBJ1-1; no firm D call. The CDR3 length is 15 residues. CDR1 is SGDLS, CDR2 YYNGEE, per germline. V was pared by 1 base and J by 4 bases, with 14 bases between. The DNA for the CDR3 is TGTGCCAGCAGCGTATCCTCGAGGAGTCTCACTGAAGCTTTCTTT. It codes for CASSVSSRSLTEAFF.